This T cell receptor beta chain was identified during a study of spatial heterogeneity in lung cancer. Study details: Detected beta-chain sequences consistently exceeded alpha-chain sequences. Raw sequencing reads included, on average, more than 8.5 appearances of each unique TCR and UMI combination. Study results and limitations: Tumor TCRs that were ubiquitous and expanded showed up in blood more at resection than follow-up.

At least ten counts were recorded for this clonotype. Its antigen remains unknown. MiXCR was run by TCRdb on the 5' RACE reads, yielding one entry per CDR3 protein. Counted here are some 52,000 distinct CDR3 sequences, approximately 7% occurring once; the ten biggest clones make up 2.9%. The sample's time point: sample taken at primary tumor resection. From tumor, nontumor lung or frozen PBMC, whole RNA was taken unsorted for sequencing. Samples were obtained from some 72 donors, all untreated early-stage non-small cell lung cancer patients. Per the germline V gene, CDR1 is SGHVS and CDR2 is FNYEAQ. The CDR3 spans 11 residues. V was cut by 4 bases and J by 8 bases, with 8 bases left in between.

The sequence came from a female donor with early-stage non-small cell lung cancer. Specimen: PBMCs, collected at surgery. J is TRBJ1-1 and V is TRBV7-6; TRBD1 might be the D (6 bases). CDR3 residues: CASSSTGEAFF. DNA for the CDR3: TGTGCCAGCAGCTCTACAGGGGAAGCTTTCTTT.